Below, one T cell receptor (beta chain) is given with its context. This CDR3 has 10 residues. Germline CDR1 and CDR2: DFQATT and SNEGSKA (reference sequence). V shed 6 bases and J shed 6 bases, with 8 bases lying between them. TCR beta chains were sequenced at survey level with immunoSEQ. Libraries were prepared by immunoSEQ multiplex PCR; TCRdb keeps only in-frame clonotypes and omits some of them. The top ten hold over 8.5% of the sample, which has under 65,000 clones, approximately 95% seen once. The chain uses TRBV20-1 and TRBJ1-2; the D is unclear. The receptor was derived from a man aged 35-49 years with rheumatoid arthritis. The sequenced sample was PBMCs. The CDR3 protein is CSAQKDGYTF. The CDR3 nucleotides read TGCAGTGCCCAAAAGGATGGCTACACCTTC.